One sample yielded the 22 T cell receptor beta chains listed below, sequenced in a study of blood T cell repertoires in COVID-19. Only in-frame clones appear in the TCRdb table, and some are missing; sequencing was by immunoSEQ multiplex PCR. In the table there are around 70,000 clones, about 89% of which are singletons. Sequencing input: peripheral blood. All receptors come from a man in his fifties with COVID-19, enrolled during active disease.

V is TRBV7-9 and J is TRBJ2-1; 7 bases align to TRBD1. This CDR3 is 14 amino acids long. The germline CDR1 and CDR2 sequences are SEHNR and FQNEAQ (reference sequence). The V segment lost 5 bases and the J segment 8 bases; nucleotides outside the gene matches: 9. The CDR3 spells CASSPQTGRDEQFF. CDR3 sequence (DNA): TGTGCCAGCAGCCCCCAGACAGGGCGGGATGAGCAGTTCTTC.

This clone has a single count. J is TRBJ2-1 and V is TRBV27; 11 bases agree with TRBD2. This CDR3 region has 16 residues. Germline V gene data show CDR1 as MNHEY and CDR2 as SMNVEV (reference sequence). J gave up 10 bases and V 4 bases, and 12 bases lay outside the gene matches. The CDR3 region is CASSSPTSGRGREQFF. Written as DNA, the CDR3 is TGTGCCAGCAGTTCCCCAACTAGCGGGAGAGGAAGGGAGCAGTTCTTC.

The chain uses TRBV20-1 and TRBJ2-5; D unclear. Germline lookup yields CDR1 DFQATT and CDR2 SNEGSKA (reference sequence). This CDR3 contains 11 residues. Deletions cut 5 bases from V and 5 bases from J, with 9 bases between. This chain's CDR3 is CSASRQETQYF. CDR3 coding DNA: TGCAGTGCTTCTCGTCAGGAGACCCAGTACTTC.

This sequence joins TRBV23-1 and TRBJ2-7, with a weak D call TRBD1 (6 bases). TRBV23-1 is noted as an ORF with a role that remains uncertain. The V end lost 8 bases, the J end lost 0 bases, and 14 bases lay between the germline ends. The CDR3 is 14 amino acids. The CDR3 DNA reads TGCGCCAGCTACCCGGGACACTTCTCCTACGAGCAGTACTTC. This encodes CASYPGHFSYEQYF.

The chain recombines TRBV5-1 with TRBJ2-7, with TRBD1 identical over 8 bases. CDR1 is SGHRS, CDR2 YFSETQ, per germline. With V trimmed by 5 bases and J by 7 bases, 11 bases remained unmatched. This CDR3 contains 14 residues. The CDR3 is CASSPQLTGEEQYF. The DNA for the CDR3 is TGCGCCAGCAGTCCACAGCTGACAGGGGAAGAGCAGTACTTC.

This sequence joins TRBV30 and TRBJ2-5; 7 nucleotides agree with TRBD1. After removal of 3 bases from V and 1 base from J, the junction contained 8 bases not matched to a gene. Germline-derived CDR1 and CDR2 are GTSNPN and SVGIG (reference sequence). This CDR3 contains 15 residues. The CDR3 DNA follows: TGTGCCTGGAGCCCCCGGGCAGGGGGCCAAGAGACCCAGTACTTC. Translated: CAWSPRAGGQETQYF.

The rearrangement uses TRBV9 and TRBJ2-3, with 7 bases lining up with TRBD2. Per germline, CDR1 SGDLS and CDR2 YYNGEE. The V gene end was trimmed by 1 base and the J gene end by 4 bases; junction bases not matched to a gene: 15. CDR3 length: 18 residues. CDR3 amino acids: CASSVRVDGGSGPDTQYF. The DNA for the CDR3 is TGTGCCAGCAGCGTAAGAGTCGATGGCGGGAGTGGGCCAGATACGCAGTATTTT.

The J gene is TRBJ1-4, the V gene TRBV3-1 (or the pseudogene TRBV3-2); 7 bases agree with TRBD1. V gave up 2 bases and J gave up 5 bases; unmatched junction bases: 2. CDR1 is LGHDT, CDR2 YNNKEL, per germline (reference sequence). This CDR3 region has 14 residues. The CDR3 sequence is CASSQRTGNEKLFF. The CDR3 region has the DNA TGTGCCAGCAGCCAACGGACAGGAAATGAAAAACTGTTTTTT.

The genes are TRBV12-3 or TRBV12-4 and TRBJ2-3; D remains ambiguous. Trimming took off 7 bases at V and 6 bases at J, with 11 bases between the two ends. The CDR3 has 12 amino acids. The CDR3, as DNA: TGTGCCAGCAAACATTTTATGGATACGCAGTATTTT. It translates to CASKHFMDTQYF.

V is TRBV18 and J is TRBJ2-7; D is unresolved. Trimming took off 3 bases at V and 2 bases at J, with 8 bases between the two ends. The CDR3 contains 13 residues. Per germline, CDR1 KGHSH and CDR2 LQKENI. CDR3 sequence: CASSPGAAYEQYF. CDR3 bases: TGTGCCAGCTCACCCGGTGCCGCCTACGAGCAGTACTTC.

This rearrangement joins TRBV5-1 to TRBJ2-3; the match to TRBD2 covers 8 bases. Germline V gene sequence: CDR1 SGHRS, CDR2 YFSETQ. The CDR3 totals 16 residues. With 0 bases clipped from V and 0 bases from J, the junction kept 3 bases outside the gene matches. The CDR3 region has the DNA TGCGCCAGCAGCTTGGGTGCTAGCGGGAGCACAGATACGCAGTATTTT. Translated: CASSLGASGSTDTQYF.

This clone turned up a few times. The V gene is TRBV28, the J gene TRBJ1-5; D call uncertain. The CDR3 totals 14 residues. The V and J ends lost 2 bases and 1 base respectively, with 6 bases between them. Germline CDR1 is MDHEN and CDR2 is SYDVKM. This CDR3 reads CASSLSQSNQPQHF. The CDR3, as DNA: TGTGCCAGCAGTTTAAGTCAGAGCAATCAGCCCCAGCATTTT.

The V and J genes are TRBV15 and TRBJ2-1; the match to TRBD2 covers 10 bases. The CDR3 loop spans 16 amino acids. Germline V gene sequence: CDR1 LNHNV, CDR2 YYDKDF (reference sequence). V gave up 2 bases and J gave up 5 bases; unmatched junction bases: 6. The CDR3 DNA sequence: TGTGCCACCAGCAGAACCGGACTAGCGGAGGACAATGAGCAGTTCTTC. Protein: CATSRTGLAEDNEQFF.

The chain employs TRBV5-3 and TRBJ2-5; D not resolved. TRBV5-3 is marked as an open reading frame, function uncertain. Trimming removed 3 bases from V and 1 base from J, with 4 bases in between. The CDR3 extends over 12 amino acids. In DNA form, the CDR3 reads TGTGCCAGAAGCTCTTTCCAAGAGACCCAGTACTTC. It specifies CARSSFQETQYF.

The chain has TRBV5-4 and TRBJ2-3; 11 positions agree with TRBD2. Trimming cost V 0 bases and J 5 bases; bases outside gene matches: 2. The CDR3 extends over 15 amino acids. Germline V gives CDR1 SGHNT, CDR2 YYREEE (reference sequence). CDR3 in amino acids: CASSLVAGGQDTQYF. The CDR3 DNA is TGTGCCAGCAGCTTGGTAGCGGGAGGGCAAGATACGCAGTATTTT.

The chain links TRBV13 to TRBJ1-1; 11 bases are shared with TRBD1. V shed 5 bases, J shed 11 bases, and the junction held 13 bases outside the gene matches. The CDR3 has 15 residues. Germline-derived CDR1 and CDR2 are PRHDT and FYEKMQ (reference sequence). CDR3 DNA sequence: TGTGCCAGCAGCACCAGGGACAGGGGGTCGTTCTTGGCTTTCTTT. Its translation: CASSTRDRGSFLAFF.

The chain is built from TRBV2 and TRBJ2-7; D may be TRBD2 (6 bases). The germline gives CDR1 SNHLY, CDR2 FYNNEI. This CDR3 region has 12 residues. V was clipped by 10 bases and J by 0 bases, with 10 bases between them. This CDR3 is CATGGTSYEQYF. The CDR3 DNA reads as TGTGCCACAGGAGGGACCTCCTACGAGCAGTACTTC. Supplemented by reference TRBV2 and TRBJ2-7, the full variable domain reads EPEVTQTPSHQVTQMGQEVILRCVPISNHLYFYWYRQILGQKVEFLVSFYNNEISEKSEIFDDQFSVERPDGSNFTLKIRSTKLEDSAMYFCATGGTSYEQYFGPGTRLTVT.

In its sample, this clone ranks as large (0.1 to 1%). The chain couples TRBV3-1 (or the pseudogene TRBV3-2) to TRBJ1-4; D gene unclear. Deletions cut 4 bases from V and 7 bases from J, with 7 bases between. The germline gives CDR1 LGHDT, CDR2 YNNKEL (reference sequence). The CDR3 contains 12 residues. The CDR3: CASSLEGEKLFF. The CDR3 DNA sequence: TGTGCCAGCAGCCTCGAGGGTGAAAAACTGTTTTTT.

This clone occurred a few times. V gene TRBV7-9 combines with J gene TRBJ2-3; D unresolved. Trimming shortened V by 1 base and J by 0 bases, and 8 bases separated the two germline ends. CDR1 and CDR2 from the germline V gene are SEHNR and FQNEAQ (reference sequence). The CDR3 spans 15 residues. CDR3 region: CASSLGGASTDTQYF. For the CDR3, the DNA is TGTGCCAGCAGCTTAGGCGGAGCTAGCACAGATACGCAGTATTTT.

CDR3 in DNA: TGTGCCACCAGCAGGGAAGGGACAGGTTCTTTCTACAATGAGCAGTTCTTC. It is translated as CATSREGTGSFYNEQFF. This chain uses TRBV15 with TRBJ2-1; 8 bases agree with TRBD1. This CDR3 has 17 amino acids. V lost 3 bases to trimming and J lost 3 bases; unmatched junction nucleotides: 10. Germline CDR1 and CDR2: LNHNV and YYDKDF (reference sequence).

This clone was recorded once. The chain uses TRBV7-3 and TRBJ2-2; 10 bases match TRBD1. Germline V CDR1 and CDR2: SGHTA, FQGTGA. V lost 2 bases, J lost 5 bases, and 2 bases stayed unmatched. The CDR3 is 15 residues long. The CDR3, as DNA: TGTGCCAGCAGCTTAGGGACAGGGGAAACCGGGGAGCTGTTTTTT. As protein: CASSLGTGETGELFF.

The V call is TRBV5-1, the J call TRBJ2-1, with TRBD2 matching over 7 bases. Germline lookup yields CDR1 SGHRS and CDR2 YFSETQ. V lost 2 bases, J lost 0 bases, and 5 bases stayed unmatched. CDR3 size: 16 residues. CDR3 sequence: CASSLHGGSSYNEQFF. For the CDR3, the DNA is TGCGCCAGCAGCTTACACGGCGGGAGCTCCTACAATGAGCAGTTCTTC.